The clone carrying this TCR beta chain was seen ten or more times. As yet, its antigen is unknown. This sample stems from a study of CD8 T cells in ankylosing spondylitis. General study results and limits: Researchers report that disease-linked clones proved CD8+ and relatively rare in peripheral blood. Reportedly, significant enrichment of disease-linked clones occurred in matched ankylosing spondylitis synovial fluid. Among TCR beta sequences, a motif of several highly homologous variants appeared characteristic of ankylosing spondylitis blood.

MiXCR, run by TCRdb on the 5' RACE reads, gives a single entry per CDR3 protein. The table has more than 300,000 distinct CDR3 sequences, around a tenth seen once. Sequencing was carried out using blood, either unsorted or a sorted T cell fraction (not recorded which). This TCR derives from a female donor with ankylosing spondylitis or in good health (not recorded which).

The CDR3 loop reads CASSFEFVGDTQYF. In DNA, the CDR3 is TGTGCCAGCAGCTTTGAGTTTGTGGGAGATACGCAGTATTTT. The chain joins TRBV11-2 to TRBJ2-3; D is unclear. CDR3 length: 14 amino acids. Germline CDR1 and CDR2: SGHAT and FQNNGV. Trimming took off 3 bases at V and 5 bases at J, with 12 bases between the two ends.